This T cell receptor beta chain was obtained from a study of blood T cells in healthy people across ages. General study results and limits: Higher naive T cell percentage went strongly together with higher TCR beta diversity.

Next came a second PCR, run for about 6 to 12 cycles, which used a sample-barcoded 5' primer along with a J-beta primer mix. Tags on each cDNA molecule came from a template-switch adaptor with 12 random nucleotides. Sequencing yielded, for each sample, at least 2.5 million paired-end reads carrying CDR3. From the 5' RACE reads, TCRdb called clonotypes with MiXCR, one entry per CDR3 protein. The sample has 650,000 to 800,000 distinct CDR3 sequences, roughly 44% seen once; the top ten hold roughly 19%. A word on this clonotype: As yet, its antigen is unknown.

This receptor was taken from a man between 60 and 75 years old in good health. Sequencing input: blood.

Here the CDR3 DNA reads TGTGCCAGCAGTCGGGACAGGGTCGCCTACGAGCAGTACTTC. This translates into CASSRDRVAYEQYF. This sequence joins TRBV6-5 and TRBJ2-7, with 9 bases fitting TRBD1. V lost 5 bases, J lost 2 bases, and 4 bases stayed unmatched. The length of the CDR3 is 14 residues. Germline V gene sequence: CDR1 MNHEY, CDR2 SVGAGI.